Shown below are 24 T cell receptor beta chains from a single sample sequenced in a study of blood T cell repertoires in COVID-19. Libraries were prepared by immunoSEQ multiplex PCR; TCRdb keeps only in-frame clonotypes and omits some of them. The data hold roughly 200,000 clones, with 88% observed a single time. Sequencing input: peripheral blood. Receptor source: a man between 65 and 80 years old with acute or convalescent COVID-19.

The V gene is TRBV18, the J gene TRBJ2-7, with 11 nucleotides matching TRBD1. CDR1 is KGHSH, CDR2 LQKENI, per germline. CDR3 length: 14 amino acids. Losses at the gene ends were 8 bases for V and 3 bases for J; bases not matched to a gene: 6. CDR3 nucleotides: TGTGCCAGCACCTCCGGGACAGGGGGCTACGAGCAGTACTTC. Protein sequence: CASTSGTGGYEQYF.

This chain uses TRBV12-3 or TRBV12-4 with TRBJ2-4, with D perhaps matching TRBD1 (5 bases). Trimming left V 3 bases short and J 6 bases short, with 6 bases between. The CDR3 covers 12 residues. The CDR3 coding sequence is TGTGCCAGCAGTTTCGACAGAAACATTCAGTACTTC. Residues: CASSFDRNIQYF.

This sequence joins TRBV5-4 and TRBJ2-2; 9 bases agree with TRBD2. The CDR3 runs to 16 residues. The germline V gene encodes CDR1 SGHNT and CDR2 YYREEE (reference sequence). The V gene end was trimmed by 5 bases and the J gene end by 1 base; junction bases not matched to a gene: 6. This chain's CDR3 is CASSLGLALNTGELFF. The CDR3 DNA reads as TGTGCCAGCAGTCTTGGACTAGCGCTGAACACCGGGGAGCTGTTTTTT.

This clone was seen a few times. V usage is TRBV7-2 and J usage is TRBJ2-7; weak D call: TRBD1 (5 bases). This CDR3 comprises 15 residues. The germline CDR1 and CDR2 sequences are SGHTA and FQGNSA. V dropped 5 bases and J dropped 4 bases, with 18 bases sitting between them. The CDR3 here is CASSASYVGVYEQYF. CDR3 nucleotides: TGTGCCAGCAGCGCCTCCTACGTAGGGGTGTACGAGCAGTACTTC.

This chain uses TRBV19 with TRBJ2-3; 10 nucleotides agree with TRBD2. Trimming took 6 bases from V and 5 from J; bases not matched to a gene: 8. This CDR3 region has 15 residues. The V gene's germline CDR1 is LNHDA and CDR2 SQIVND (reference sequence). Written as DNA, the CDR3 is TGTGCCAGTAGAGCGAGCGGGAGGGCCCAAGATACGCAGTATTTT. The encoded protein is CASRASGRAQDTQYF.

The gene calls are TRBV7-2 and TRBJ2-2; 8 bases are shared with TRBD2. The CDR3 runs 18 residues. The germline gives CDR1 SGHTA, CDR2 FQGNSA. J was trimmed by 3 bases and V by 5 bases; bases with no gene match: 14. The CDR3, as DNA: TGTGCCAGCAGCCTCCAGGCGGGAGGTTTTTCGTACACCGGGGAGCTGTTTTTT. This translates into CASSLQAGGFSYTGELFF.

The chain uses TRBV5-6 and TRBJ2-2, with 14 bases aligning to TRBD2. This CDR3 contains 17 residues. Germline values: CDR1 SGHDT, CDR2 YYEEEE. Trimming took 6 bases from V and 4 from J; bases not matched to a gene: 8. The CDR3 bases are TGTGCCAGCACCCTGGGACTAGCGGGAGTGAGCACCGGGGAGCTGTTTTTT. Its protein is CASTLGLAGVSTGELFF.

This chain connects TRBV6-2 or TRBV6-3 to TRBJ2-1, with 7 bases lining up with TRBD1. This CDR3 contains 15 residues. Trimming at V came to 0 bases and at J to 2 bases, leaving 1 base not matched to a gene. Germline CDR1 and CDR2: MNHEY and SVGEGT. CDR3 DNA sequence: TGTGCCAGCAGTTACTCCCAGGGGGCCTACAATGAGCAGTTCTTC. This codes for CASSYSQGAYNEQFF.

Here the CDR3 DNA reads TGTGCCAGCAGTTCGACAGCCACAAGCAATCAGCCCCAGCATTTT. Protein sequence: CASSSTATSNQPQHF. The rearrangement links TRBV6-5 to TRBJ1-5; TRBD1 might be the D (5 bases). The CDR3 loop spans 15 amino acids. V was clipped by 4 bases and J by 1 base, with 11 bases between them. The germline V gene encodes CDR1 MNHEY and CDR2 SVGAGI.

V usage is TRBV19 and J usage is TRBJ1-1; maybe TRBD1 (5 bases). Trimming shortened V by 4 bases and J by 7 bases, and 13 bases separated the two germline ends. Looked up from germline, CDR1 is LNHDA and CDR2 is SQIVND (reference sequence). This CDR3 is 13 amino acids long. In nucleotides, the CDR3 is TGTGCCAGTAGTAACAACAGGATAGGTGAAGCTTTCTTT. Residues: CASSNNRIGEAFF.

As DNA, the CDR3 is TGCGCCAGCAGTTTTGGTCGGACTAGTCACGGCGAGCAGTACTTC. It specifies CASSFGRTSHGEQYF. The chain couples TRBV5-1 to TRBJ2-7; 7 nucleotides match TRBD2. With V trimmed by 5 bases and J by 6 bases, 14 bases remained unmatched. Germline V gene lookup returns CDR1 SGHRS and CDR2 YFSETQ. The CDR3 spans 15 residues.

The chain employs TRBV29-1 and TRBJ2-3, with 7 bases that match TRBD1. J was trimmed by 2 bases and V by 5 bases; bases with no gene match: 10. Germline CDR1 reads SQVTM; CDR2 reads ANQGSEA. This CDR3 region has 15 residues. The CDR3, as DNA: TGCAGCGTTTCGGGACAGCCCCATGACACAGATACGCAGTATTTT. Amino acid sequence: CSVSGQPHDTDTQYF.

V is TRBV24-1 and J is TRBJ1-2; possible D gene TRBD1, 5 bases. There are 14 residues in the CDR3. CDR1 KGHDR and CDR2 SFDVKD come from the germline V gene. The ends were cut back, 1 base at V and 9 bases at J, with 14 bases in the middle. The CDR3 bases are TGTGCCACCAGTGATTTTAAAACAGGCAACCGCTACACCTTC. Residues: CATSDFKTGNRYTF.

The chain employs TRBV19 and TRBJ2-5, with D unresolved. The CDR3 covers 15 residues. Trimming removed 3 bases at V and 2 bases at J, with 13 bases between. CDR1 and CDR2 (germline): LNHDA, SQIVND (reference sequence). The CDR3 coding sequence is TGTGCCAGTAGTATTAGCACACTTCAACAAGAGACCCAGTACTTC. This translates into CASSISTLQQETQYF.

This clone was picked up one time. The chain couples TRBV5-4 to TRBJ2-1, with 7 bases identical to TRBD2. The CDR3 is made up of 14 amino acids. Germline V CDR1 and CDR2: SGHNT, YYREEE (reference sequence). Trimming at V came to 2 bases and at J to 4 bases, leaving 3 bases not matched to a gene. The CDR3 nucleotides read TGTGCCAGCAGCTTACCGGGAGGATACAATGAGCAGTTCTTC. Translating gives CASSLPGGYNEQFF.

This chain joins TRBV7-6 and TRBJ2-7; TRBD2 agrees at 11 bases. Germline V gene lookup returns CDR1 SGHVS and CDR2 FNYEAQ. Losses at the gene ends were 5 bases for V and 4 bases for J; bases not matched to a gene: 7. This CDR3 spans 15 amino acids. The CDR3 protein is CASSATSGSRYEQYF. The CDR3 DNA reads as TGTGCCAGCAGCGCTACTAGCGGGAGTAGGTACGAGCAGTACTTC.

This chain joins TRBV9 and TRBJ1-3; 10 bases match TRBD1. The CDR3 covers 16 residues. J lost 4 bases, V lost 4 bases, and 8 bases had no gene match. The germline V gene encodes CDR1 SGDLS and CDR2 YYNGEE. The CDR3 DNA reads as TGTGCCAGCAGCACCCGACAGGGGGCCTCCGGAAACACCATATATTTT. It encodes CASSTRQGASGNTIYF.

The V gene is TRBV28, the J gene TRBJ2-5; 9 nucleotides align to TRBD1. Germline V lookup: CDR1 MDHEN, CDR2 SYDVKM. The CDR3 covers 15 residues. With V trimmed by 5 bases and J by 5 bases, 9 bases remained unmatched. The DNA of the CDR3 is TGTGCCAGCAGTATCCCGGGACAGGGTGGGGAGACCCAGTACTTC. Amino acids: CASSIPGQGGETQYF. The full variable domain, completed using reference TRBV28 and TRBJ2-5, is DVKVTQSSRYLVKRTGEKVFLECVQDMDHENMFWYRQDPGLGLRLIYFSYDVKMKEKGDIPEGYSVSREKKERFSLILESASTNQTSMYLCASSIPGQGGETQYFGPGTRLLVL.

The J gene is TRBJ1-1, the V gene TRBV7-9; 8 nucleotides align to TRBD1. The CDR3 length is 16 residues. Germline V lookup: CDR1 SEHNR, CDR2 FQNEAQ (reference sequence). J lost 0 bases, V lost 5 bases, and 8 bases had no gene match. The CDR3 protein is CASSVGTGNMNTEAFF. CDR3 sequence (DNA): TGTGCCAGCAGCGTCGGGACAGGAAACATGAACACTGAAGCTTTCTTT. Supplemented by reference TRBV7-9 and TRBJ1-1, the full variable domain reads DTGVSQNPRHKITKRGQNVTFRCDPISEHNRLYWYRQTLGQGPEFLTYFQNEAQLEKSRLLSDRFSAERPKGSFSTLEIQRTEQGDSAMYLCASSVGTGNMNTEAFFGQGTRLTVV.

The gene calls are TRBV6-5 and TRBJ1-2, with TRBD1 matching over 10 bases. The V gene's germline CDR1 is MNHEY and CDR2 SVGAGI. The CDR3 contains 13 residues. V gave up 9 bases and J gave up 8 bases; unmatched junction bases: 9. The CDR3 spells CARSRDRGWGYTF. CDR3 in DNA: TGTGCCAGATCCCGGGACAGGGGTTGGGGCTACACCTTC.

This clone was seen a single time. The V call is TRBV18, the J call TRBJ2-7; a possible D gene is TRBD2 (6 bases). Per the germline V gene, CDR1 is KGHSH and CDR2 is LQKENI. This CDR3 is 15 amino acids long. Deletions cut 4 bases from V and 5 bases from J, with 18 bases between. The CDR3 DNA sequence: TGTGCCAGCTCACGACTGGACGGGAGTCTCGACGAGCAGTACTTC. As protein: CASSRLDGSLDEQYF.

The V gene is TRBV7-9, the J gene TRBJ1-6; 8 bases agree with TRBD1. The V gene end was trimmed by 3 bases and the J gene end by 9 bases; junction bases not matched to a gene: 7. The CDR3 extends over 15 amino acids. CDR1 is SEHNR and CDR2 is FQNEAQ in the germline V gene (reference sequence). CDR3 in amino acids: CASSLTGQGLSPLHF. The DNA of the CDR3 is TGTGCCAGCAGCTTGACCGGACAGGGCCTTTCACCCCTCCACTTT.

This clone was detected a few times. The chain carries TRBV2 and TRBJ1-5, with a possible D match to TRBD1 (5 bases). The V gene lost 2 bases and the J gene lost 6 bases, with 8 bases spanning the gap. The CDR3 has 13 amino acids. Germline-derived CDR1 and CDR2 are SNHLY and FYNNEI. Here the CDR3 DNA reads TGTGCCAGCAGTGAACTGGGGCTTCAGCCCCAGCATTTT. Translation gives CASSELGLQPQHF.

This clone appeared a single time. The genes are TRBV12-3 or TRBV12-4 and TRBJ1-4, with 11 bases lining up with TRBD1. The CDR3 is 13 residues long. With 3 bases clipped from V and 12 bases from J, the junction kept 3 bases outside the gene matches. The CDR3 DNA is TGTGCCAGCAGTTTGGGGGACAGGGGGGAACTGTTTTTT. Translation: CASSLGDRGELFF.